The 7 T cell receptor beta chains below all came from one sample that was sequenced in a study of CD8+ T cells in alopecia areata. Extraction of RNA preceded its reverse transcription into cDNA, which served as the sequencing template. Libraries were prepared by immunoSEQ multiplex PCR; TCRdb keeps only in-frame clonotypes and omits some of them. Of about 140,000 clones listed, roughly 82% are singletons. Treatment reported: oral pan-JAK inhibitor, 5-10 mg twice daily. Sequencing was performed on CD8+ T cells sorted from blood, taken at week 4, from a patient treated with tofacitinib. The receptors derive from a human donor with alopecia areata.

For the CDR3, the DNA is TGCAGCGTTGTGTGGGGGTTTGGAGAGACCCAGTACTTC. Protein sequence: CSVVWGFGETQYF. This chain uses TRBV29-1 with TRBJ2-5; the D call may be TRBD1 or TRBD2 (5 bases each). CDR1 and CDR2 from the germline V gene are SQVTM and ANQGSEA. CDR3 size: 13 residues. V lost 4 bases and J lost 4, with 13 bases in between.

In its sample, this clone was seen a few times. The chain is built from TRBV27 and TRBJ1-1; 8 bases line up with TRBD1. Trimming took 3 bases from V and 5 from J; bases not matched to a gene: 5. The CDR3 is 14 residues long. Germline V gene lookup returns CDR1 MNHEY and CDR2 SMNVEV (reference sequence). The CDR3 protein is CASSFRTGMTEAFF. Written as DNA, the CDR3 is TGTGCCAGCAGTTTCAGGACAGGGATGACTGAAGCTTTCTTT.

The rearrangement links TRBV10-2 to TRBJ1-5, with unresolved D. The V end lost 2 bases, the J end lost 6 bases, and 8 bases lay between the germline ends. From germline, CDR1 is WSHSY and CDR2 SAAADI. The CDR3 contains 13 residues. The CDR3 protein is CASSEGRGQPQHF. In nucleotides, the CDR3 is TGCGCCAGCAGTGAGGGGAGAGGTCAGCCCCAGCATTTT.

The chain carries TRBV6-1 and TRBJ2-7, with D possibly matching TRBD2 (6 bases). This CDR3 is 16 amino acids long. V was clipped by 4 bases and J by 2 bases, with 18 bases between them. In germline, CDR1 is MNHNS, CDR2 SASEGT. The CDR3 is CASSVLGGGAPYEQYF. DNA for the CDR3: TGTGCCAGCAGTGTCTTGGGCGGCGGGGCCCCCTACGAGCAGTACTTC.

J is TRBJ2-5 and V is TRBV29-1, with 9 nucleotides matching TRBD2. The junction had 6 bases not matched to a gene; V was cut back by 0 bases and J by 4 bases. This CDR3 has 15 amino acids. Germline assignment: CDR1 SQVTM and CDR2 ANQGSEA. As DNA, the CDR3 is TGCAGCGTTGAAGAAGCAGCGGGGGGCGGAGAGACCCAGTACTTC. As protein: CSVEEAAGGGETQYF.

The gene calls are TRBV9 and TRBJ1-2; D not resolved. The CDR3 contains 17 residues. Per germline, CDR1 SGDLS and CDR2 YYNGEE. V was trimmed by 4 bases and J by 4 bases, leaving 23 bases between them. The CDR3 nucleotides read TGTGCCAGCAGCCCCCTTGCAGAGGCTCGGCTTGGCTATGGCTACACCTTC. Translated, it gives CASSPLAEARLGYGYTF.

V and J are TRBV11-3 and TRBJ2-7; 7 bases align to TRBD1. This CDR3 has 13 residues. V was clipped by 4 bases and J by 1 base; unmatched bases: 1. Germline CDR1 SGHNT, CDR2 YENEEA. The CDR3 loop is CASSSDRSYEQYF. For the CDR3, the DNA is TGTGCCAGCAGCTCGGACAGGTCCTACGAGCAGTACTTC.